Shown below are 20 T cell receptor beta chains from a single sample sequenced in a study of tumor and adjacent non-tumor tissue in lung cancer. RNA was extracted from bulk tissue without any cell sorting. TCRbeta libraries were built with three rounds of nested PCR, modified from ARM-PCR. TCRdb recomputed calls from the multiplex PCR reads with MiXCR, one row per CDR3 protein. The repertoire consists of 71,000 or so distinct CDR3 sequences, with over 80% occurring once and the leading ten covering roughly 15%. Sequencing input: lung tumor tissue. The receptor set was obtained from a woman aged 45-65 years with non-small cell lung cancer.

The CDR3 protein is CASSLALGSGYTF. CDR3 coding DNA: TGTGCCAGCAGCTTAGCTCTTGGGAGCGGCTACACCTTC. The chain is built from TRBV11-2 and TRBJ1-2, with D unresolved. Trimming shortened V by 1 base and J by 8 bases, and 11 bases separated the two germline ends. Germline V lookup: CDR1 SGHAT, CDR2 FQNNGV. The length of the CDR3 is 13 residues.

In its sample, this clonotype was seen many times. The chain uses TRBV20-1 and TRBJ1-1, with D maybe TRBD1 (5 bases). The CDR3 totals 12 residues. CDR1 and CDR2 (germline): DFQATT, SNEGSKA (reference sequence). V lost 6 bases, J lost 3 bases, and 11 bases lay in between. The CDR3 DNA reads TGCAGTGCGGAGGGGCTGTACACTGAAGCTTTCTTT. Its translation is CSAEGLYTEAFF.

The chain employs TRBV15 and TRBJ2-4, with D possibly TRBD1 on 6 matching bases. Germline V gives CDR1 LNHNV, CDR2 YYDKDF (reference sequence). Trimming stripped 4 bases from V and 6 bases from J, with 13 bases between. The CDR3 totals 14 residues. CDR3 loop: CATSKRDIGNIQYF. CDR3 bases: TGTGCCACCAGCAAAAGGGACATCGGAAACATTCAGTACTTC.

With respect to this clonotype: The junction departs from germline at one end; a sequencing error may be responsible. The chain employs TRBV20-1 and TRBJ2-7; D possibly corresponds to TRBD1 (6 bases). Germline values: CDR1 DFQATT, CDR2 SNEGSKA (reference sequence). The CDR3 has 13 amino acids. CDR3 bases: TGTAGTCCTAGGGAGAGCAGGGGCCACGAACAGTACTTC. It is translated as CSPRESRGHEQYF.

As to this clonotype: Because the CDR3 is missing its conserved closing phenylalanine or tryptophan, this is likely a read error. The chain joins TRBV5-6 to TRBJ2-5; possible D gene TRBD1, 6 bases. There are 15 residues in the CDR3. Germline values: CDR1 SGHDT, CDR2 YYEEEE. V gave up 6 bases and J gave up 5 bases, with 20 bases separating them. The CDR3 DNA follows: TGTGCCAGCACCAAACCGGGATGGGGGCGGGAGACCCAGTACTAC. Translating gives CASTKPGWGRETQYY.

This chain's CDR3 is CASSSGQGVQPQHF. The CDR3 DNA reads as TGTGCCAGCAGTTCGGGACAGGGGGTACAGCCCCAGCATTTT. The rearrangement joins TRBV6-2 or TRBV6-3 to TRBJ1-5; 11 nucleotides match TRBD1. The J segment lost 7 bases and the V segment lost 4 bases, leaving 3 bases of the junction unmatched. Per germline, CDR1 MNHEY and CDR2 SVGEGT. This CDR3 is 14 amino acids long.

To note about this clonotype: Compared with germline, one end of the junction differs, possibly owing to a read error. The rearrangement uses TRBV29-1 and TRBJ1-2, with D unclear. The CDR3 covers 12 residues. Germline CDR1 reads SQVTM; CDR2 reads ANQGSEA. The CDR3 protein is CIGDSLDYVYTF. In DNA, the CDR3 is TGCATCGGTGACTCGTTGGACTATGTCTACACCTTC. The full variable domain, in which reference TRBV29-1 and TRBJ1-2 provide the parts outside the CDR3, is SAVISQKPSRDICQRGTSLTIQCQVDSQVTMMFWYRQQPGQSLTLIATANQGSEATYESGFVIDKFPISRPNLTFSTLTVSNMSPEDSSIYLCIGDSLDYVYTFGSGTRLTVV.

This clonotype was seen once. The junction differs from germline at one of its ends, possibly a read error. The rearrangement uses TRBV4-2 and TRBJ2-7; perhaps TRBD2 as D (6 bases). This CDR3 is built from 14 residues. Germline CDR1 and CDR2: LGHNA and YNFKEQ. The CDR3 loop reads CASSEGAGTYEQYF. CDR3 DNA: TGTGCGAGCAGCGAGGGTGCGGGGACCTACGAGCAGTACTTC.

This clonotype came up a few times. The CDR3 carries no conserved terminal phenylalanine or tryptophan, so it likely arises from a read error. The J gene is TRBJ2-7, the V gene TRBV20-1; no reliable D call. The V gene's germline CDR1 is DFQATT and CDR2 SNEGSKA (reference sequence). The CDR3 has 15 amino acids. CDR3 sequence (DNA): TGCAATGCTAGAACAATCGAGCGACCCCCCTACGAGCAGTACCTC. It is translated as CNARTIERPPYEQYL.

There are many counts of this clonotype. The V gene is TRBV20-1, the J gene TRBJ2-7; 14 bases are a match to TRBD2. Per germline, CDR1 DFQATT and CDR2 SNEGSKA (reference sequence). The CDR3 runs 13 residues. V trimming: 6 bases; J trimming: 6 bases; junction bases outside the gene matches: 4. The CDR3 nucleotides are TGCAGTGCCCCCGGGACTAGCGGGAGCGAGCAGTACTTC. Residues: CSAPGTSGSEQYF.

The CDR3 spells CASSSGRCNSPLHF. The CDR3 DNA reads as TGTGCCAGCAGCTCAGGACGGTGCAATTCACCCCTCCACTTT. This chain uses TRBV7-2 with TRBJ1-6; D not certain. CDR1 is SGHTA, CDR2 FQGNSA, per germline. V was shortened by 4 bases and J by 7 bases, with 11 bases between the two germline ends. The CDR3 spans 14 residues.

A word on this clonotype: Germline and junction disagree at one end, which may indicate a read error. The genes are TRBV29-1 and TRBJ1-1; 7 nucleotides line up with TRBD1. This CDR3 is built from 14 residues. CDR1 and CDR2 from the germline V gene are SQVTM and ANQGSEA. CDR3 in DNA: TGTAGCGTTGGAATGGGACAGAAGAACACTGATGATTTCTTT. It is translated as CSVGMGQKNTDDFF.

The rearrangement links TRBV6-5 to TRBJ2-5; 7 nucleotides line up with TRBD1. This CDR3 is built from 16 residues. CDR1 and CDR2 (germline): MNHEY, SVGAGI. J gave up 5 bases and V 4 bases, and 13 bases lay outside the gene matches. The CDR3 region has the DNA TGTGCCAGCAGTTCGGACAAGGGGGCGGTCGTGGAGACCCAGTACTTC. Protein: CASSSDKGAVVETQYF.

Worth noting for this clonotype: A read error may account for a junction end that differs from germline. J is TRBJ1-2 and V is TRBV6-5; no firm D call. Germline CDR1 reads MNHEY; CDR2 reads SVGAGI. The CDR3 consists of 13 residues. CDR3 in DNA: TGTGCCAGCAGAGACCCGGTTGGATTAGGCTACACGTTC. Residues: CASRDPVGLGYTF.

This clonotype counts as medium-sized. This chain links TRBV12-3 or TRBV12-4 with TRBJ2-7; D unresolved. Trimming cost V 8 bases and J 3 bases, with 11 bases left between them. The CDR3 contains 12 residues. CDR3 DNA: TGTGCCAGCCAGAGCGAAAACTACGAGCAGTACTTC. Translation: CASQSENYEQYF.

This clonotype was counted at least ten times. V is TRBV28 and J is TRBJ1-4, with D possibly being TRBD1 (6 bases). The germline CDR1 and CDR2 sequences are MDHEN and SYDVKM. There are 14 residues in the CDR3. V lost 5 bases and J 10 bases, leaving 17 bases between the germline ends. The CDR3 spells CASSPYRVRGKLFF. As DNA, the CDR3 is TGTGCCAGCAGTCCATACAGGGTTAGGGGAAAACTGTTTTTT.

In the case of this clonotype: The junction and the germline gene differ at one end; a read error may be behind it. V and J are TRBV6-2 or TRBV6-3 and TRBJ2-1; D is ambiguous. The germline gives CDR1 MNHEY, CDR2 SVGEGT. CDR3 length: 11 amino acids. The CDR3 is CSSSIGVEQFF. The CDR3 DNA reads TGCTCCAGCAGCATAGGTGTTGAGCAGTTCTTC.

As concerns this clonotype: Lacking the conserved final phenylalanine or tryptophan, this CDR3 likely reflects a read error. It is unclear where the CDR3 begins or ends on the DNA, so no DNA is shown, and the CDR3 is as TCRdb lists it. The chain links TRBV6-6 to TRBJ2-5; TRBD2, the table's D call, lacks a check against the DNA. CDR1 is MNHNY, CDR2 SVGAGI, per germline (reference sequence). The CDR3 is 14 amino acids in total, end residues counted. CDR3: CASSYQGRAETQCS.

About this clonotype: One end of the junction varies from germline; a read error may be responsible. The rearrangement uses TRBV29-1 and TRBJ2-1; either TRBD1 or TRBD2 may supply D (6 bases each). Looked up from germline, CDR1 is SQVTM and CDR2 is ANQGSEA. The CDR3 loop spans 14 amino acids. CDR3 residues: CSVKGHTGAWEQFF. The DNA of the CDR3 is TGTAGCGTTAAAGGACACACGGGGGCATGGGAGCAGTTCTTC.

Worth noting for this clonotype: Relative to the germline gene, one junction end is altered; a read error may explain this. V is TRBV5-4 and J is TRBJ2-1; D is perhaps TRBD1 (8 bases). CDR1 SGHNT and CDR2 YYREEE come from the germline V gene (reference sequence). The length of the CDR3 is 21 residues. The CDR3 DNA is TGTGCCAGCAGCAATCACGACAGGGGAGGAGGACTGGCGGGAGATTACAATGAGCAGTTGTTC. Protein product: CASSNHDRGGGLAGDYNEQLF.